Listed below are T cell receptor beta chains from one sample, sequenced in a study of Ad26.COV2.S vaccination and SARS-CoV-2 variants. TCRdb's copy holds only in-frame clones and misses some; the assay was immunoSEQ multiplex PCR. Among approximately 500,000 clones listed, approximately 88% were seen once. Sequencing was performed on peripheral blood, taken in a trial of Ad26.COV2.S vaccine versus placebo. Receptor source: a person aged 18-60 years who received the Ad26.COV2.S COVID-19 vaccine or a placebo. Each CDR3 is given with its conserved first and last residue. D genes are given only for firm matches. Only some rows state a clone size, as once, few, many or a class for expanded clones.

d_gene: -; j_gene: TRBJ2-1; v_gene: TRBV29-1; abundance: -; CDR3aa: CSYARWGDRNNEQFF; CDR3nt: TGCAGCTATGCGCGCTGGGGGGACCGTAACAATGAGCAGTTCTTC
d_gene: -; j_gene: TRBJ2-7; v_gene: TRBV9; abundance: once; CDR3aa: CASSVEGRPGLMSYEQYF; CDR3nt: TGTGCCAGCAGCGTAGAGGGCCGACCGGGCCTCATGTCCTACGAGCAGTACTTC
d_gene: -; j_gene: TRBJ1-4; v_gene: TRBV6-5; abundance: -; CDR3aa: CASRKTGFNEKLFF; CDR3nt: TGTGCCAGCAGGAAGACAGGATTTAATGAAAAACTGTTTTTT
d_gene: -; j_gene: TRBJ1-4; v_gene: TRBV27; abundance: -; CDR3aa: CASTLRYREREGSNEKLFF; CDR3nt: TGTGCCAGCACCTTACGGTACAGGGAAAGGGAAGGGAGCAATGAAAAACTGTTTTTT
d_gene: -; j_gene: TRBJ1-4; v_gene: TRBV9; abundance: -; CDR3aa: CASSVGQATNEKLFF; CDR3nt: TGTGCCAGCAGCGTAGGGCAGGCGACTAATGAAAAACTGTTTTTT
d_gene: TRBD1; j_gene: TRBJ1-1; v_gene: TRBV5-6; abundance: -; CDR3aa: CASSLGLRWGQAAFF; CDR3nt: TGTGCCAGCAGCTTGGGACTCCGATGGGGACAGGCGGCTTTCTTT
d_gene: -; j_gene: TRBJ2-1; v_gene: TRBV7-2; abundance: -; CDR3aa: CASSLDPGFNEQFF; CDR3nt: TGTGCCAGCAGCTTAGATCCCGGGTTCAATGAGCAGTTCTTC
d_gene: -; j_gene: TRBJ1-1; v_gene: TRBV12-3/TRBV12-4; abundance: -; CDR3aa: CASSLTGNTEAFF; CDR3nt: TGTGCCAGCAGTCTTACAGGGAACACTGAAGCTTTCTTT
d_gene: -; j_gene: TRBJ2-5; v_gene: TRBV9; abundance: once; CDR3aa: CASSAGMVQETQYF; CDR3nt: TGTGCCAGCAGCGCTGGGATGGTCCAAGAGACCCAGTACTTC
d_gene: TRBD2; j_gene: TRBJ2-5; v_gene: TRBV7-8; abundance: -; CDR3aa: CASSLQGLAGGGETQYF; CDR3nt: TGTGCCAGCAGCCTTCAAGGCCTAGCGGGAGGAGGAGAGACCCAGTACTTC
d_gene: -; j_gene: TRBJ2-2; v_gene: TRBV7-2; abundance: -; CDR3aa: CASSLRSAFPGELFF; CDR3nt: TGTGCCAGCAGCTTACGGTCGGCTTTCCCCGGGGAGCTGTTTTTT
d_gene: -; j_gene: TRBJ2-3; v_gene: TRBV19; abundance: -; CDR3aa: CASSRGPHGADTQYF; CDR3nt: TGTGCCAGTAGTAGGGGACCCCATGGGGCAGATACGCAGTATTTT
d_gene: -; j_gene: TRBJ1-1; v_gene: TRBV28; abundance: -; CDR3aa: CASSQPSRAFF; CDR3nt: TGTGCCAGCAGTCAACCTTCCAGGGCTTTCTTT
d_gene: -; j_gene: TRBJ2-5; v_gene: TRBV5-1; abundance: -; CDR3aa: CASSPEAGFGTQYF; CDR3nt: TGCGCCAGCAGCCCGGAGGCCGGGTTCGGGACCCAGTACTTC
d_gene: TRBD2; j_gene: TRBJ2-7; v_gene: TRBV23-1; abundance: -; CDR3aa: CASMTSALYEQYF; CDR3nt: TGCGCCAGCATGACTAGCGCGCTCTACGAGCAGTACTTC
d_gene: -; j_gene: TRBJ1-2; v_gene: TRBV25-1; abundance: once; CDR3aa: CASSVGDGGYTF; CDR3nt: TGTGCCAGCAGTGTTGGGGACGGTGGCTACACCTTC
d_gene: TRBD2; j_gene: TRBJ2-5; v_gene: TRBV19; abundance: -; CDR3aa: CASSRGGSQWETQYF; CDR3nt: TGTGCCAGTAGTCGGGGGGGGTCACAATGGGAGACCCAGTACTTC
d_gene: -; j_gene: TRBJ2-6; v_gene: TRBV2; abundance: few; CDR3aa: CASSRTSGANVLTF; CDR3nt: TGTGCCAGCAGTCGTACCTCTGGGGCCAACGTCCTGACTTTC
d_gene: TRBD1; j_gene: TRBJ2-7; v_gene: TRBV19; abundance: few; CDR3aa: CATSDRGSFEEQYF; CDR3nt: TGTGCCACCTCGGACAGGGGTTCGTTCGAGGAGCAGTACTTC
d_gene: -; j_gene: TRBJ1-1; v_gene: TRBV29-1; abundance: -; CDR3aa: CSAARTENTEAFF; CDR3nt: TGCAGCGCCGCGAGGACAGAGAACACTGAAGCTTTCTTT
d_gene: TRBD1; j_gene: TRBJ2-4; v_gene: TRBV2; abundance: -; CDR3aa: CASIGTGRAKNIQYF; CDR3nt: TGTGCCAGCATTGGGACAGGGAGAGCCAAAAACATTCAGTACTTC
d_gene: -; j_gene: TRBJ2-1; v_gene: TRBV27; abundance: -; CDR3aa: CASSHFPGDSSYNEQFF; CDR3nt: TGTGCCAGCAGTCACTTCCCGGGGGACAGCTCCTACAATGAGCAGTTCTTC
d_gene: TRBD1; j_gene: TRBJ1-1; v_gene: TRBV19; abundance: -; CDR3aa: CASSTRDRGSANTEAFF; CDR3nt: TGTGCCAGTAGTACCCGGGACAGGGGATCAGCAAACACTGAAGCTTTCTTT
d_gene: -; j_gene: TRBJ1-1; v_gene: TRBV14; abundance: few; CDR3aa: CASSHPTANTEAFF; CDR3nt: TGTGCCAGCAGCCATCCTACAGCGAACACTGAAGCTTTCTTT
d_gene: TRBD2; j_gene: TRBJ2-1; v_gene: TRBV6-2/TRBV6-3; abundance: -; CDR3aa: CASSPPRGAGVGEQFF; CDR3nt: TGTGCCAGCAGTCCCCCTCGGGGAGCGGGAGTGGGTGAGCAGTTCTTC
d_gene: TRBD2; j_gene: TRBJ2-3; v_gene: TRBV28; abundance: -; CDR3aa: CASSQLAGGIDTQYF; CDR3nt: TGTGCCAGCAGTCAACTAGCGGGAGGGATAGATACGCAGTATTTT
d_gene: TRBD2; j_gene: TRBJ2-5; v_gene: TRBV6-1; abundance: -; CDR3aa: CASSEGTRGETQYF; CDR3nt: TGTGCCAGCAGTGAAGGGACTAGGGGCGAGACCCAGTACTTC
d_gene: TRBD2; j_gene: TRBJ2-1; v_gene: TRBV27; abundance: -; CDR3aa: CASSPSVLAGGNEQFF; CDR3nt: TGTGCCAGCAGTCCATCGGTACTAGCGGGAGGGAATGAGCAGTTCTTC
d_gene: -; j_gene: TRBJ1-6; v_gene: TRBV4-3; abundance: once; CDR3aa: CASSQEAPGLSPLHF; CDR3nt: TGCGCCAGCAGCCAAGAGGCCCCGGGACTTTCACCCCTCCACTTT
d_gene: TRBD1; j_gene: TRBJ1-2; v_gene: TRBV19; abundance: once; CDR3aa: CASRTTGTGFTGYTF; CDR3nt: TGTGCCAGTAGGACGACCGGGACAGGTTTTACGGGGTACACCTTC
d_gene: TRBD1; j_gene: TRBJ1-5; v_gene: TRBV5-6; abundance: -; CDR3aa: CASSLAGDRSNQPQHF; CDR3nt: TGTGCCAGCAGCTTGGCAGGGGACAGGAGCAATCAGCCCCAGCATTTT
d_gene: -; j_gene: TRBJ1-5; v_gene: TRBV19; abundance: -; CDR3aa: CASTRQGNQPQHF; CDR3nt: TGTGCCAGTACAAGACAGGGCAATCAGCCCCAGCATTTT
d_gene: -; j_gene: TRBJ2-1; v_gene: TRBV7-2; abundance: -; CDR3aa: CASSPAGILSYNEQFF; CDR3nt: TGTGCCAGCAGCCCGGCCGGGATCCTCTCCTACAATGAGCAGTTCTTC
d_gene: -; j_gene: TRBJ2-2; v_gene: TRBV6-5; abundance: -; CDR3aa: CASTLADHNTGELFF; CDR3nt: TGTGCCAGCACCCTAGCAGATCATAACACCGGGGAGCTGTTTTTT
d_gene: -; j_gene: TRBJ2-7; v_gene: TRBV6-5; abundance: -; CDR3aa: CASWDSPYEQYF; CDR3nt: TGTGCCAGTTGGGACTCCCCCTACGAGCAGTACTTC
d_gene: TRBD1; j_gene: TRBJ2-3; v_gene: TRBV4-3; abundance: few; CDR3aa: CASSQGQGLTDTQYF; CDR3nt: TGCGCCAGCAGCCAGGGACAGGGGTTAACAGATACGCAGTATTTT
d_gene: -; j_gene: TRBJ2-7; v_gene: TRBV28; abundance: once; CDR3aa: CASSLGVGGVAF; CDR3nt: TGTGCCAGCAGTTTAGGAGTCGGCGGGGTGGCGTTC
d_gene: -; j_gene: TRBJ2-3; v_gene: TRBV11-2; abundance: -; CDR3aa: CASSPRPGLGDTQYF; CDR3nt: TGTGCCAGCAGCCCTCGCCCGGGGTTGGGAGATACGCAGTATTTT
d_gene: -; j_gene: TRBJ2-1; v_gene: TRBV4-2; abundance: -; CDR3aa: CASSQVTIGGDEQFF; CDR3nt: TGTGCCAGCAGCCAGGTGACAATCGGAGGAGATGAGCAGTTCTTC
d_gene: TRBD1; j_gene: TRBJ1-2; v_gene: TRBV7-9; abundance: -; CDR3aa: CASSLVAGGYGYTF; CDR3nt: TGTGCCAGCAGCTTAGTTGCAGGGGGCTATGGCTACACCTTC
d_gene: -; j_gene: TRBJ1-1; v_gene: TRBV29-1; abundance: -; CDR3aa: CSAGLGVDTEAFF; CDR3nt: TGCAGCGCTGGTCTTGGGGTTGACACTGAAGCTTTCTTT
d_gene: -; j_gene: TRBJ2-1; v_gene: TRBV2; abundance: -; CDR3aa: CASRTSVSNEQFF; CDR3nt: TGTGCCAGCAGAACCTCCGTGTCCAATGAGCAGTTCTTC
d_gene: -; j_gene: TRBJ1-6; v_gene: TRBV7-2; abundance: -; CDR3aa: CASSPPGVLHNSPLHF; CDR3nt: TGTGCCAGCAGCCCCCCCGGTGTCCTTCACAATTCACCCCTCCACTTT
d_gene: -; j_gene: TRBJ2-7; v_gene: TRBV6-2/TRBV6-3; abundance: -; CDR3aa: CASSYRGFEQYF; CDR3nt: TGTGCCAGCAGTTATCGAGGGTTCGAGCAGTACTTC
d_gene: -; j_gene: TRBJ2-7; v_gene: TRBV11-1; abundance: -; CDR3aa: CASSDLGGSYEQYF; CDR3nt: TGTGCCAGCAGCGACCTTGGTGGGTCCTACGAGCAGTACTTC